This TCR beta chain was retrieved from a study of cytomegalovirus exposure and HLA in healthy donors. Regarding the study as a whole: It was reportedly the case that the classifier diagnosed cytomegalovirus status with high specificity and sensitivity. Of the V segments, some could not be distinguished, including TRBV6-2 and TRBV6-3, and were excluded. The authors later found most CMV-associated TCR beta chains appeared HLA-restricted.

Germline CDR1 MDHEN, CDR2 SYDVKM. V lost 5 bases to trimming and J lost 0 bases, with 11 bases between them. The CDR3 runs 15 residues. Turning to this clone: The antigen remains undetermined.

The PCR had 60 Vbeta and 13 Jbeta primers. Sequencing used immunoSEQ multiplex PCR; TCRdb keeps in-frame clones, though not all of them. The sample holds just under 95,000 clones, 60% to 85% seen once. The sequencing sample was made of PBMCs. The chain has TRBV28 and TRBJ1-5, with D perhaps TRBD1 (5 bases). The clonotype comes from a man aged 45-60 years in good health and CMV-seropositive. CDR3 sequence: CASSPDSYSNQPQHF. As DNA, the CDR3 is TGTGCCAGCAGTCCCGACAGCTATAGCAATCAGCCCCAGCATTTT.